Presented here are 5 T cell receptor beta chains from one specimen sequenced in a study of patients and donors after allogeneic stem cell transplantation. TCRdb re-derived calls from the RT-PCR reads in MiXCR, one entry per CDR3 protein. The sample holds about 410,000 distinct CDR3 sequences, roughly 16% seen once. The sequencing sample was made of blood, either unsorted or a sorted T cell fraction (not recorded which). These receptors all come from a human donor who was either an allogeneic HSCT recipient or a stem cell or donor lymphocyte infusion donor (not recorded which). It is not recorded whose cells these are; they may come from a transplant donor.

The chain links TRBV27 to TRBJ1-5; D is ambiguous. This CDR3 is 16 amino acids long. Looked up from germline, CDR1 is MNHEY and CDR2 is SMNVEV (reference sequence). Between the trimmed V and J ends, which lost 1 base and 6 bases, there was a span of 16 bases. This CDR3 reads CASSLYGDGKGQPQHF. CDR3 sequence (DNA): TGTGCCAGCAGTTTATACGGGGATGGGAAGGGTCAGCCCCAGCATTTT.

This chain uses TRBV5-1 with TRBJ1-4, with D perhaps TRBD1 (5 bases). The V end was cut by 2 bases, the J end by 11 bases, with 19 bases between. From germline, CDR1 is SGHRS and CDR2 YFSETQ. There are 15 residues in the CDR3. The CDR3 here is CASSFGDGVMRKLFF. The CDR3 coding sequence is TGCGCCAGCAGCTTTGGGGACGGAGTAATGAGGAAACTGTTTTTT.

The genes are TRBV29-1 and TRBJ2-3; 7 nucleotides align to TRBD2. The V and J ends lost 7 bases and 6 bases, in that order; junction bases with no gene match: 10. The CDR3 has 13 residues. CDR1 SQVTM and CDR2 ANQGSEA come from the germline V gene. The CDR3 DNA reads TGCAGCGGACCCCCTGGGAGGGATGATACGCAGTATTTT. Residues: CSGPPGRDDTQYF.

DNA of the CDR3: TGTGCCAGCAGCCGTCAAGGGTCCATCATCTACAATGAGCAGTTCTTC. Its protein product is CASSRQGSIIYNEQFF. The genes are TRBV5-5 and TRBJ2-1, with D hard to call. CDR1 is SGHKS and CDR2 is YYEKEE in the germline V gene (reference sequence). V gave up 4 bases and J gave up 3 bases, with 17 bases separating them. The CDR3 runs 16 residues.

In nucleotides, the CDR3 is TGTGCCAGCAGTTACTCAAGGGCGGGCAATCAGCCCCAGCATTTT. Translating it yields CASSYSRAGNQPQHF. The genes are TRBV6-5 and TRBJ1-5; D remains ambiguous. V gave up 0 bases and J gave up 2 bases, with 8 bases separating them. This CDR3 has 15 residues. Germline V gene data show CDR1 as MNHEY and CDR2 as SVGAGI.